What follows describes a single TCR beta chain. Its antigen is unknown. Base-call qualities are not available, and no considerably larger clone is one nucleotide away. The intended sense of this specimen's time point label: baseline before first vaccination. Samples from vaccinated people were obtained from the UK trials COV001 and COV002, which included a single-blind randomized controlled phase 2/3 trial of AZD1222 (ChAdOx1 nCoV-19) in healthy adults. Trial participant PBMC samples were collected at day 0 and day 28 after the second dose for TCRbeta chain sequencing. The CDR3, cysteine through phenylalanine, is 16 amino acids long. Here the CDR3 DNA is all that survives: 48 bases in frame from base 1. At the junction V is shortened by 5 bases and J by 0 bases; bases outside the gene matches: 7. CDR1 is given as SGHVS and CDR2 as FQNEAQ, both from the germline V gene. This sample is drawn from a study of T cell responses to AZD1222 COVID-19 vaccine (dated by TCRdb to the early 2020s). Describing the broader study: AZD1222 recipients whose second dose came at about 4 weeks and those whose second dose came at about 12 weeks were combined into one group, since spike-specific TCR depth and breadth did not differ between the two schedules. TCR sequencing covered more than 230 trial participants: about 210 given two doses of AZD1222 and 26 given two doses of MenACWY control vaccine. Trial participants were enrolled into age subgroups of 18-55, 56-69 and 70-plus years, which contained around 150, 29 and 61 TCR-sequenced participants, respectively.

Overall study results and their limits: No day 14 peak-response samples were available, so repertoires were characterized only after the peak T cell response. Vaccine-associated CD4 TCRs spanned the whole spike protein, with dominant responses in regions 160-218 and 743-854. Conclusions about previously exposed vaccinees are limited, since just five to seven AZD1222 recipients were seropositive for SARS-CoV-2 at baseline. Participants were mostly white British and included more females than males, and it was suggested by the authors that clonal diversity may have been underestimated. In the small 56-69-year group, the increase in depth fell short of significance, most likely because of low power. Nearly half of unique spike-specific TCRs reportedly recognized epitopes outside regions mutated in the B.1.351 and B.1.1.7 variants. Spike-specific TCR breadth and depth rose significantly after two AZD1222 doses compared with day 0 and with MenACWY recipients.

The CDR3 regions of human TCRbeta chains were subjected to immunosequencing. Per the authors' processing: Repertoire TCRs were matched against a reference library of SARS-CoV-2-specific TCRs generated with the MIRA antigen-specificity platform. Breadth was defined as the fraction of unique TCRs that were SARS-CoV-2-associated, and depth was defined as the fraction of total T cells that were SARS-CoV-2-associated. Using the MIRA data, each spike-specific TCR was assigned both to the spike region to which the TCR was reactive and to a CD4 or CD8 class. Log10-transformed breadth and depth values were compared by one-way ANOVA with Sidak's multiple comparisons tests. TCRdb's version of the immuneACCESS table is confined to in-frame rearrangements and falls short of the full clone set. An unresolved V gene accounts for under half of the shortfall where checked; the remainder is of unknown origin. That table furnishes V, J and clone size, whereas the DNA furnished D and trimming. The table for this sample lists fewer than 110,000 clones; about 93% of them were counted only once. The ten largest clonotypes hold roughly a fifth of the sample.

The receptor was derived from an adult in good health. The specimen comprised peripheral blood, sampled on day 0 of AZD1222 vaccination. The V gene is TRBV7-8 and the J gene is TRBJ1-1, and 9 junction bases match TRBD1. This receptor carries the CDR3 CASSNRQGVLNTEAFF. In nucleotides, the sequence is TGTGCCAGCAGCAATCGACAGGGGGTCTTGAACACTGAAGCTTTCTTT.